One and the same sample provided the 26 T cell receptor beta chains below, sequenced in a study of blood T cells in healthy people across ages. It was with a sample-barcoded 5' primer and a J-beta primer mix that a second PCR of roughly 7 to 12 cycles was run. MiXCR, applied by TCRdb to the 5' RACE reads, yields one record per CDR3 protein. The data hold more than 1 million distinct CDR3 sequences, with roughly 45% observed a single time. The sequenced material came from blood. All receptors come from a woman aged 60 to 75 in good health.

This rearrangement joins TRBV25-1 to TRBJ2-5, with D perhaps TRBD1 (5 bases). From germline, CDR1 is MGHDK and CDR2 SYGVNS. V lost 4 bases to trimming and J lost 3 bases, with 9 bases between them. There are 13 residues in the CDR3. The CDR3 coding sequence is TGTGCCAGCAGTGTTATAGGGGAAGAGACCCAGTACTTC. Translated, it gives CASSVIGEETQYF. The whole variable domain, filled in from reference TRBV25-1 and TRBJ2-5, reads EADIYQTPRYLVIGTGKKITLECSQTMGHDKMYWYQQDPGMELHLIHYSYGVNSTEKGDLSSESTVSRIRTEHFPLTLESARPSHTSQYLCASSVIGEETQYFGPGTRLLVL.

The chain recombines TRBV20-1 with TRBJ2-1; D may be TRBD2 (6 bases). This CDR3 has 14 amino acids. Germline V CDR1 and CDR2: DFQATT, SNEGSKA (reference sequence). V lost 0 bases and J 4 bases, leaving 10 bases between the germline ends. The CDR3 DNA follows: TGCAGTGCTAGAGACCGGACTAAATACAATGAGCAGTTCTTC. Translation: CSARDRTKYNEQFF.

The chain couples TRBV29-1 to TRBJ2-1, with 8 bases matching TRBD1. After removal of 6 bases from V and 2 bases from J, the junction contained 6 bases not matched to a gene. The germline gives CDR1 SQVTM, CDR2 ANQGSEA. The CDR3 has 14 amino acids. In nucleotides, the CDR3 is TGCAGCGTGGGGCGGACAGGGACCTACAATGAGCAGTTCTTC. This encodes CSVGRTGTYNEQFF.

This clonotype came up a few times. The chain has TRBV6-2 or TRBV6-3 and TRBJ2-7; TRBD2 aligns across 11 bases. V lost 6 bases and J lost 8; bases outside the gene matches: 9. Germline CDR1 is MNHEY and CDR2 is SVGEGT. The CDR3 consists of 14 residues. CDR3 nucleotide sequence: TGTGCCAGCAGATTACTAGCGGGAGTTGGTAAGCAGTACTTC. This codes for CASRLLAGVGKQYF.

This chain joins TRBV20-1 and TRBJ2-4; 10 bases are a match to TRBD2. The J call may not be correct, given that the DNA end is closer to TRBJ2-5. Germline CDR1 reads DFQATT; CDR2 reads SNEGSKA (reference sequence). This CDR3 is built from 15 residues. The CDR3 loop is CSASTIAGGQETQYF. CDR3 DNA sequence: TGCAGTGCCTCCACTATAGCGGGGGGCCAAGAGACCCAGTACTTC.

The chain combines TRBV7-2 with TRBJ2-7; D remains unclear. The DNA end is a closer match to TRBJ2-1, so the J assignment may be wrong. The CDR3 sequence is 13 residues long. Looked up from germline, CDR1 is SGHTA and CDR2 is FQGNSA. The CDR3: CASSLGVGTEQFF. CDR3 DNA sequence: TGTGCCAGCAGCTTGGGCGTGGGCACCGAGCAGTTCTTC.

This chain connects TRBV7-9 to TRBJ2-6; 7 bases are shared with TRBD1. From germline, CDR1 is SEHNR and CDR2 FQNEAQ (reference sequence). With V trimmed by 7 bases and J by 0 bases, 6 bases remained unmatched. This CDR3 spans 16 amino acids. The CDR3 spells CASTKQGPSGANVLTF. CDR3 bases: TGTGCCAGCACCAAACAGGGGCCCTCTGGGGCCAACGTCCTGACTTTC. The whole variable domain, filled in from reference TRBV7-9 and TRBJ2-6, reads DTGVSQNPRHKITKRGQNVTFRCDPISEHNRLYWYRQTLGQGPEFLTYFQNEAQLEKSRLLSDRFSAERPKGSFSTLEIQRTEQGDSAMYLCASTKQGPSGANVLTFGAGSRLTVL.

Concerning this clonotype: Germline is not matched at one junction end, which may reflect a read error. J is TRBJ2-7 and V is TRBV7-2; TRBD2 agrees at 11 bases. The CDR3 has 15 amino acids. Per germline, CDR1 SGHTA and CDR2 FQGNSA. CDR3 coding DNA: TGTGCCAACAGCCAACTAGCGGGAGCGCAGTACGAGCAGTACTTC. This gives the protein CANSQLAGAQYEQYF.

The chain couples TRBV5-1 to TRBJ2-7; D is unclear. This CDR3 has 11 amino acids. Deletions cut 2 bases from V and 9 bases from J, with 9 bases between. Germline CDR1 reads SGHRS; CDR2 reads YFSETQ. The CDR3 loop reads CASSLGRVQYF. As DNA, the CDR3 is TGCGCCAGCAGCTTAGGCCGCGTGCAGTACTTC.

This clonotype was detected only a few times. The rearrangement joins TRBV7-9 to TRBJ2-3, with D maybe TRBD1 (6 bases). Per germline, CDR1 SEHNR and CDR2 FQNEAQ (reference sequence). V shed 3 bases and J shed 0 bases, with 19 bases lying between them. The CDR3 has 18 amino acids. CDR3 in amino acids: CASSFGQTVRKSTDTQYF. DNA for the CDR3: TGTGCCAGCAGCTTCGGACAGACCGTCCGGAAAAGCACAGATACGCAGTATTTT.

A few counts support this clonotype. The chain has TRBV4-2 and TRBJ2-5, with 8 bases fitting TRBD1. V trimming: 1 base; J trimming: 5 bases; junction bases outside the gene matches: 9. Germline CDR1 is LGHNA and CDR2 is YNFKEQ. CDR3 length equals 16 residues. This CDR3 reads CASSQGVDRDRETQYF. For the CDR3, the DNA is TGTGCCAGCAGCCAAGGAGTGGACAGGGACAGGGAGACCCAGTACTTC.

The chain couples TRBV7-8 to TRBJ2-5; 10 bases are shared with TRBD1. Germline loops: CDR1 SGHVS, CDR2 FQNEAQ. The CDR3 extends over 14 amino acids. The trim removed 5 bases at V and 11 bases at J, leaving 11 bases unmatched. CDR3 residues: CASSRAGTGVEQYF. The CDR3 DNA follows: TGTGCCAGCAGCCGTGCCGGGACAGGGGTTGAGCAGTACTTC.

The rearrangement joins TRBV7-8 to TRBJ2-1; perhaps D is TRBD1 or TRBD2 (5 bases each). Germline V CDR1 and CDR2: SGHVS, FQNEAQ. The CDR3 is 16 amino acids. V was clipped by 5 bases and J by 0 bases, with 14 bases between them. The CDR3 spells CASSARGAISYNEQFF. In nucleotides, the CDR3 is TGTGCCAGCAGCGCTCGGGGCGCCATCTCCTACAATGAGCAGTTCTTC.

This clonotype has more than one count but fewer than ten. The chain joins TRBV2 to TRBJ2-5; D ambiguous. The J call may be mistaken, given a closer DNA end match to TRBJ2-7. The CDR3 runs to 13 residues. Germline CDR1 SNHLY, CDR2 FYNNEI. CDR3 sequence reads: CASSGLVVDEQYF. CDR3 nucleotides: TGTGCCAGCAGTGGGCTCGTGGTGGACGAGCAGTACTTC.

The V call is TRBV30, the J call TRBJ2-5, with TRBD1 as a possible D gene (6 bases). The J call is doubtful: the DNA matches TRBJ2-7 better. Germline V gene data show CDR1 as GTSNPN and CDR2 as SVGIG (reference sequence). The CDR3 runs to 16 residues. The CDR3 nucleotides are TGTGCCTGGAGTGTTCTCCAAGGACAGCGTGCCTACGAGCAGTACTTC. It encodes CAWSVLQGQRAYEQYF.

The chain has TRBV6-6 and TRBJ2-5, with 9 bases matching TRBD1. The CDR3 extends over 15 amino acids. Germline V gene sequence: CDR1 MNHNY, CDR2 SVGAGI (reference sequence). Losses at the gene ends were 4 bases for V and 11 bases for J; bases not matched to a gene: 14. CDR3 protein: CASSSPGQGTWEQYF. CDR3 nucleotides: TGTGCCAGCAGTTCCCCGGGACAGGGAACGTGGGAGCAGTACTTC.

As for this clonotype: One junction end does not reproduce the germline sequence, and a read error may be involved. This sequence joins TRBV29-1 and TRBJ2-7; no firm D call. Germline lookup yields CDR1 SQVTM and CDR2 ANQGSEA. The CDR3 extends over 8 amino acids. CDR3 in DNA: TGCAGCGTCCACGATCAGTACTTC. Residues: CSVHDQYF.

Note on this clonotype: A much larger clone sits a single nucleotide away, making a read error possible. The chain carries TRBV6-2 or TRBV6-3 and TRBJ2-7; no clear D. The germline CDR1 and CDR2 sequences are MNHEY and SVGEGT. Between the trimmed V and J ends, which lost 2 bases and 3 bases, there was a span of 17 bases. The CDR3 is 16 residues long. CDR3 nucleotide sequence: TGTGCCAGCAGTTACACCCAACGAGCTGCGGTCTACGAGCAGTACTTC. Translated: CASSYTQRAAVYEQYF.

In its sample, this clonotype was seen a few times. The chain employs TRBV20-1 and TRBJ2-7; either TRBD1 or TRBD2 may supply D (5 bases each). Germline CDR1 DFQATT, CDR2 SNEGSKA (reference sequence). The CDR3 is made up of 13 amino acids. V was clipped by 5 bases and J by 1 base, with 12 bases between them. The CDR3 region has the DNA TGCAGTGCTGGGGACCCCAGGTCCTACGAGCAGTACTTC. It encodes CSAGDPRSYEQYF.

The chain carries TRBV27 and TRBJ2-5; 13 bases match TRBD2. Germline V gene data show CDR1 as MNHEY and CDR2 as SMNVEV (reference sequence). The V gene end was trimmed by 6 bases and the J gene end by 13 bases; junction bases not matched to a gene: 14. This CDR3 has 15 residues. In DNA, the CDR3 is TGTGCCAGCAGCGCAACCGGGACTAGCGGGGCCAGTGGGTACTTC. Translation gives CASSATGTSGASGYF.

This clonotype was found a few times. The chain joins TRBV6-5 to TRBJ2-7; the match to TRBD1 covers 9 bases. Germline CDR1 is MNHEY and CDR2 is SVGAGI. Trimming at V came to 5 bases and at J to 5 bases, leaving 10 bases not matched to a gene. The CDR3 has 15 residues. Here the CDR3 DNA reads TGTGCCAGCAGTCAAACGGGACAGGGACTCCACGAGCAGTACTTC. This encodes CASSQTGQGLHEQYF.

This chain uses TRBV2 with TRBJ2-5; D possibly corresponds to TRBD2 (6 bases). The CDR3 has 12 residues. Germline CDR1 and CDR2: SNHLY and FYNNEI. CDR3 DNA sequence: TGTGGGGGCGGGGCGAACCAAGAGACCCAGTACTTC. Translating it yields CGGGANQETQYF.

This chain uses TRBV10-3 with TRBJ2-1; 9 bases are shared with TRBD1. Germline V gene data show CDR1 as ENHRY and CDR2 as SYGVKD. This CDR3 has 22 residues. The junction had 27 bases not matched to a gene; V was cut back by 7 bases and J by 2 bases. In DNA, the CDR3 is TGTGCCATCACCCAGACAAGGGACAGGGACGGTCGCCCTCGGCCTCCCTACAATGAGCAGTTCTTC. It codes for CAITQTRDRDGRPRPPYNEQFF.

The J gene is TRBJ1-3, the V gene TRBV6-5; D is ambiguous. CDR1 and CDR2 (germline): MNHEY, SVGAGI. V shed 5 bases and J shed 6 bases, with 11 bases lying between them. CDR3 length: 13 amino acids. This chain's CDR3 is CASSVSTTNTIYF. The CDR3 region has the DNA TGTGCCAGCAGTGTGTCAACGACAAACACCATATATTTT.

The chain joins TRBV24-1 to TRBJ2-2, with D possibly being TRBD2 (6 bases). Trimming removed 5 bases at V and 0 bases at J, with 6 bases between. Germline V gene data show CDR1 as KGHDR and CDR2 as SFDVKD. The CDR3 length is 14 residues. The CDR3 reads CATSGDSNTGELFF. In DNA, the CDR3 is TGTGCCACCAGTGGGGACTCGAACACCGGGGAGCTGTTTTTT.

This clonotype was recorded a few times. The rearrangement joins TRBV27 to TRBJ2-7, with 10 bases identical to TRBD1. Per germline, CDR1 MNHEY and CDR2 SMNVEV (reference sequence). CDR3 size: 16 residues. V was pared by 5 bases and J by 4 bases, with 11 bases of the junction left unmatched. CDR3 DNA: TGTGCCAGCAGTCCGCTCCGGGACAGGGGAAGGTACGAGCAGTACTTC. Its protein product is CASSPLRDRGRYEQYF.